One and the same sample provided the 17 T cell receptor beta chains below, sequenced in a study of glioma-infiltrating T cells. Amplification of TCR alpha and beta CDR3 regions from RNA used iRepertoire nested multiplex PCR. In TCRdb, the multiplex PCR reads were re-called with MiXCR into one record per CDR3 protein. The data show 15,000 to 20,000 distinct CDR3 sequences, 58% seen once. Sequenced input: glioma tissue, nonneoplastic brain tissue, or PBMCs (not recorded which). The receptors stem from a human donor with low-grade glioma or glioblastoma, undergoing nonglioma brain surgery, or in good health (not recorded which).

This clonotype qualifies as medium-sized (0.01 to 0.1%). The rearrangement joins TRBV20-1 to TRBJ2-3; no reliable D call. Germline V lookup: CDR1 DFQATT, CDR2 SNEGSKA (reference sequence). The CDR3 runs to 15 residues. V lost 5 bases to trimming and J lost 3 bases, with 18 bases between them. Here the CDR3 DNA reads TGCAGTGCTTGCTTCCTCGGCCCCAGAACAGATACGCAGTATTTT. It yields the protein CSACFLGPRTDTQYF.

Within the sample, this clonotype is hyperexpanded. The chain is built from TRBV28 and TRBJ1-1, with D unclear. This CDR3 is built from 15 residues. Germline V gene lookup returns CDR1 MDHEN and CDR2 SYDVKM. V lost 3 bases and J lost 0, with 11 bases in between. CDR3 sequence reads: CASSFWVLMNTEAFF. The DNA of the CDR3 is TGTGCCAGCAGTTTTTGGGTGCTCATGAACACTGAAGCTTTCTTT.

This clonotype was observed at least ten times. This CDR3 is CATSREAKNIQYF. CDR3 in DNA: TGCGCCACCTCGAGAGAGGCCAAAAACATTCAGTACTTC. The chain uses TRBV4-1 and TRBJ2-4, with D unresolved. CDR1 and CDR2 (germline): MGHRA, YSYEKL. The V end lost 10 bases, the J end lost 1 base, and 11 bases lay between the germline ends. The CDR3 totals 13 residues.

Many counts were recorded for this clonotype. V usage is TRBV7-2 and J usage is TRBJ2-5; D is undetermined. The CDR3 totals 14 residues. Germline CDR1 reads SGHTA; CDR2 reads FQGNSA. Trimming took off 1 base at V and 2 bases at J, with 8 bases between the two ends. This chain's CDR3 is CASSLEVGQETQYF. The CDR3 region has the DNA TGTGCCAGCAGCTTAGAGGTGGGGCAAGAGACCCAGTACTTC.

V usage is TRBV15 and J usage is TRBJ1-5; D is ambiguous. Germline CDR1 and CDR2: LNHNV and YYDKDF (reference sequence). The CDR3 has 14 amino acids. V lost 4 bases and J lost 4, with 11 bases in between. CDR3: CATSIRRENQPQHF. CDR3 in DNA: TGTGCCACCAGCATCCGGAGGGAGAATCAGCCCCAGCATTTT.

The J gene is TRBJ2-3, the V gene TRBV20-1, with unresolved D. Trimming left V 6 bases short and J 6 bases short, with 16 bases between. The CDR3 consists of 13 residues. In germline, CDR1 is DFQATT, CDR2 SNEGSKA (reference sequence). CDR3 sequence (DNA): TGCAGTGCCCCTAGTATGTTTCGGGATACGCAGTATTTT. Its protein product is CSAPSMFRDTQYF.

As DNA, the CDR3 is TGTGCCAGCAGCTTGGGACAGGGAATAAATCAGCCCCAGCATTTT. Protein sequence: CASSLGQGINQPQHF. This chain uses TRBV5-6 with TRBJ1-5; 7 bases line up with TRBD1. The CDR3 spans 15 residues. The germline V gene encodes CDR1 SGHDT and CDR2 YYEEEE. V was clipped by 0 bases and J by 4 bases; unmatched bases: 4. The full variable domain, its missing parts supplied by reference TRBV5-6 and TRBJ1-5, is DAGVTQSPTHLIKTRGQQVTLRCSPKSGHDTVSWYQQALGQGPQFIFQYYEEEERQRGNFPDRFSGHQFPNYSSELNVNALLLGDSALYLCASSLGQGINQPQHFGDGTRLSIL.

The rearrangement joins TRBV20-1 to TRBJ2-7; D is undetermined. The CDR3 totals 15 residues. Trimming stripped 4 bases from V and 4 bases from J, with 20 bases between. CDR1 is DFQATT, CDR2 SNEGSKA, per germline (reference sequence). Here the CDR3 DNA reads TGCAGTGCTAATAGCAGCCATCGGTTCGGATACGAGCAGTACTTC. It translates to CSANSSHRFGYEQYF.

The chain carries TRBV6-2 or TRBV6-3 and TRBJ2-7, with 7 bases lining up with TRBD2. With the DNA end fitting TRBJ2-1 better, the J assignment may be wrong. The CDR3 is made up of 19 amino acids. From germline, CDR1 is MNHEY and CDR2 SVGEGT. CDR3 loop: CASSYSADGGSGSAYEQFF. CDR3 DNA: TGTGCCAGCAGTTACTCTGCGGACGGCGGGAGCGGGTCCGCCTATGAGCAGTTCTTC.

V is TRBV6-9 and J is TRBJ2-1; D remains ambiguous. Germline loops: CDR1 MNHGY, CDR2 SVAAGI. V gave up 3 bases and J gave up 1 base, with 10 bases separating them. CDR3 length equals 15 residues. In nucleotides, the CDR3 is TGTGCCAGCAGTTACTTGTTTCCTTCCTACAATGAGCAGTTCTTC. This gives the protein CASSYLFPSYNEQFF.

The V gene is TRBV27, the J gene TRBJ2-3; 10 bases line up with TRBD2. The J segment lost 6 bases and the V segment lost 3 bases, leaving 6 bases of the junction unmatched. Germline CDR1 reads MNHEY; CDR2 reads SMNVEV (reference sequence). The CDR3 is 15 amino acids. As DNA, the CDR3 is TGTGCCAGCAGTTTTGGAACTAGCGGGGACGATACGCAGTATTTT. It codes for CASSFGTSGDDTQYF.

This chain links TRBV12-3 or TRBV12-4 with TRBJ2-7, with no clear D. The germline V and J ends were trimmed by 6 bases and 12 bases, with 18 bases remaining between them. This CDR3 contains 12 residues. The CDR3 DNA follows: TGTGCCAGCAGGAATCAGCCTAATGGGCTGTACTTC. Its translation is CASRNQPNGLYF.

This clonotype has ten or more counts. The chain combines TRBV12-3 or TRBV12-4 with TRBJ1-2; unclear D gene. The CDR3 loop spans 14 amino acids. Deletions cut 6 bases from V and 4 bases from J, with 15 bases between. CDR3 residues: CASSQDPGGYGYTF. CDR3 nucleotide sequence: TGTGCCAGCAGCCAAGACCCTGGCGGCTATGGCTACACCTTC.

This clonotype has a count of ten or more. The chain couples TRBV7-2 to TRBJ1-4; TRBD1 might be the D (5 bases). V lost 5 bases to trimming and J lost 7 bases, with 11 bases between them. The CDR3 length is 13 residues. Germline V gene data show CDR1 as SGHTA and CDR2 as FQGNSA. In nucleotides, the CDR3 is TGTGCCAGCAGCCCCGGTGGGGGTGAAAAACTGTTTTTT. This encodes CASSPGGGEKLFF.

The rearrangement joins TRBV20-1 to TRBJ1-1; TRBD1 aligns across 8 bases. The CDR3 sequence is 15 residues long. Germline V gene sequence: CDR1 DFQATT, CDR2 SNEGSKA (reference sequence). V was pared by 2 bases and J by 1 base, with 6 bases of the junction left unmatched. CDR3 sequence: CSARRPGQGNTEAFF. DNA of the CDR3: TGCAGTGCTAGAAGGCCCGGACAGGGGAACACTGAAGCTTTCTTT.

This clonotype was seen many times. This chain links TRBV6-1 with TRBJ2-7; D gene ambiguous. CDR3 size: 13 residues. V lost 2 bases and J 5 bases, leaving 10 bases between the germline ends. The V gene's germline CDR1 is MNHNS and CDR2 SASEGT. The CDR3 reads CASSENVGNEQYF. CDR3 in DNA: TGTGCCAGCAGTGAAAACGTAGGGAACGAGCAGTACTTC.

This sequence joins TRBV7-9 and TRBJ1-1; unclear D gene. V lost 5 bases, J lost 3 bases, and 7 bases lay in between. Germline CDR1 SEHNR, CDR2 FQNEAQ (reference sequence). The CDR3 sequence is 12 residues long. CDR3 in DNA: TGTGCCAGCAGCCAACAATACACTGAAGCTTTCTTT. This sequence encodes CASSQQYTEAFF.